One sample yielded the 22 T cell receptor beta chains listed below, sequenced in a study of OX40 agonist ivuxolimab in advanced cancers. Here immunoSEQ multiplex PCR was the method, and the copy in TCRdb shows in-frame clones only, minus some. The sample has fewer than 200,000 clones, 94% seen once. The specimen was CD4+ or CD8+ T cells sorted from blood, collected in a trial of the OX40 agonist ivuxolimab. Source of these receptors: an adult with an advanced solid tumor such as melanoma, head and neck, liver or kidney cancer.

This clone came up a few times. The chain carries TRBV5-1 and TRBJ2-2; D gene unclear. Trimming stripped 4 bases from V and 1 base from J, with 11 bases between. The germline CDR1 and CDR2 sequences are SGHRS and YFSETQ. This CDR3 is built from 15 residues. In DNA form, the CDR3 reads TGCGCCAGCAGCCGGGCGGCAGGGAACACCGGGGAGCTGTTTTTT. It specifies CASSRAAGNTGELFF.

The chain links TRBV7-9 to TRBJ1-4, with TRBD1 matching over 9 bases. Losses at the gene ends were 5 bases for V and 8 bases for J; bases not matched to a gene: 12. CDR3 length equals 16 residues. Germline V gene lookup returns CDR1 SEHNR and CDR2 FQNEAQ (reference sequence). The CDR3 sequence is CASSAPFGTGKEKLFF. CDR3 bases: TGTGCCAGCAGCGCCCCCTTCGGGACAGGGAAAGAAAAACTGTTTTTT. Together with reference TRBV7-9 and TRBJ1-4, the CDR3 gives the full variable domain: DTGVSQNPRHKITKRGQNVTFRCDPISEHNRLYWYRQTLGQGPEFLTYFQNEAQLEKSRLLSDRFSAERPKGSFSTLEIQRTEQGDSAMYLCASSAPFGTGKEKLFFGSGTQLSVL.

The chain is built from TRBV13 and TRBJ2-7; D tentatively reads TRBD1 or TRBD2 (5 bases each). This CDR3 has 14 amino acids. In germline, CDR1 is PRHDT, CDR2 FYEKMQ (reference sequence). Trimming cost V 5 bases and J 6 bases, with 17 bases left between them. The CDR3 loop reads CASSPGPGRREQYF. CDR3 DNA: TGTGCCAGCAGCCCGGGGCCAGGGCGGCGCGAGCAGTACTTC.

The genes are TRBV19 and TRBJ2-5; D is uncertain. The CDR3 totals 15 residues. The germline V and J ends were trimmed by 2 bases and 0 bases, with 10 bases remaining between them. The germline CDR1 and CDR2 sequences are LNHDA and SQIVND (reference sequence). The CDR3 loop is CASSISGVNQETQYF. The CDR3 bases are TGTGCCAGTAGTATAAGTGGGGTGAACCAAGAGACCCAGTACTTC. The full variable domain, its missing parts supplied by reference TRBV19 and TRBJ2-5, is DGGITQSPKYLFRKEGQNVTLSCEQNLNHDAMYWYRQDPGQGLRLIYYSQIVNDFQKGDIAEGYSVSREKKESFPLTVTSAQKNPTAFYLCASSISGVNQETQYFGPGTRLLVL.

V usage is TRBV19 and J usage is TRBJ2-3; a weak D match, TRBD2 (6 bases). Per the germline V gene, CDR1 is LNHDA and CDR2 is SQIVND (reference sequence). There are 16 residues in the CDR3. Between the trimmed V and J ends, which lost 3 bases and 4 bases, there was a span of 17 bases. This CDR3 reads CASSISGGGSADTQYF. DNA for the CDR3: TGTGCCAGTAGTATCTCGGGCGGAGGGTCCGCAGATACGCAGTATTTT.

V gene TRBV30 combines with J gene TRBJ1-3; 7 positions agree with TRBD1. The CDR3 contains 13 residues. Germline CDR1 is GTSNPN and CDR2 is SVGIG (reference sequence). The junction had 1 base not matched to a gene; V was cut back by 3 bases and J by 2 bases. CDR3: CAWRQGAGNTIYF. CDR3 DNA: TGTGCCTGGAGGCAGGGGGCTGGAAACACCATATATTTT. The entire variable domain, with the rest obtained from reference TRBV30 and TRBJ1-3, is as follows: SQTIHQWPATLVQPVGSPLSLECTVEGTSNPNLYWYRQAAGRGLQLLFYSVGIGQISSEVPQNLSASRPQDRQFILSSKKLLLSDSGFYLCAWRQGAGNTIYFGEGSWLTVV.

This sequence joins TRBV7-9 and TRBJ2-7, with 11 bases matching TRBD2. After removal of 5 bases from V and 4 bases from J, the junction contained 7 bases not matched to a gene. CDR3 length: 15 residues. CDR1 and CDR2 from the germline V gene are SEHNR and FQNEAQ (reference sequence). CDR3 amino acids: CASSQRTSGPYEQYF. CDR3 sequence (DNA): TGTGCCAGCAGCCAACGGACTAGCGGGCCTTACGAGCAGTACTTC.

V and J are TRBV4-3 and TRBJ1-1; maybe TRBD1 (5 bases). Trimming left V 0 bases short and J 3 bases short, with 11 bases between. CDR1 and CDR2 from the germline V gene are LGHNA and YSLEER. This CDR3 has 15 amino acids. The CDR3 bases are TGCGCCAGCAGCCAAGATGCAGGGACGGACACTGAAGCTTTCTTT. It is translated as CASSQDAGTDTEAFF.

The J gene is TRBJ2-1, the V gene TRBV18; D possibly uses TRBD1 or TRBD2 (5 bases each). The CDR3 is 15 residues long. Deletions cut 4 bases from V and 2 bases from J, with 12 bases between. In germline, CDR1 is KGHSH, CDR2 LQKENI. The CDR3 region has the DNA TGTGCCAGCTCACGGGACCTCTCAGCCTACAATGAGCAGTTCTTC. Protein: CASSRDLSAYNEQFF.

The chain recombines TRBV7-3 with TRBJ2-1; D uncertain. Trimming removed 1 base at V and 8 bases at J, with 9 bases between. This CDR3 contains 13 residues. Germline V gene sequence: CDR1 SGHTA, CDR2 FQGTGA. The CDR3 protein is CASSLIVGDEQFF. The CDR3, as DNA: TGTGCCAGCAGCTTAATTGTGGGTGATGAGCAGTTCTTC.

The V call is TRBV9, the J call TRBJ2-2; D may be TRBD1 (5 bases). CDR1 is SGDLS and CDR2 is YYNGEE in the germline V gene. Trimming left V 4 bases short and J 5 bases short, with 9 bases between. CDR3 length equals 13 residues. The CDR3: CASSSGPTGELFF. DNA for the CDR3: TGTGCCAGCAGCTCAGGGCCTACCGGGGAGCTGTTTTTT.

V and J are TRBV21-1 and TRBJ1-2; the D call of TRBD1 is as the table states it, not checked on the DNA. TRBV21-1 is classified as a pseudogene. This CDR3 contains 12 residues. The CDR3 DNA follows: TGTGCCAGCAGCAGAGGGACAGGAGGCTACACCTTC. This translates into CASSRGTGGYTF.

The chain has TRBV5-1 and TRBJ1-5; TRBD1 might be the D (5 bases). Germline assignment: CDR1 SGHRS and CDR2 YFSETQ. The CDR3 sequence is 16 residues long. The V and J ends lost 4 bases and 3 bases respectively, with 17 bases between them. The DNA of the CDR3 is TGCGCCAGCAGCAAGGCCGGGGGGGGAGTCAATCAGCCCCAGCATTTT. It translates to CASSKAGGGVNQPQHF.

The genes are TRBV10-1 and TRBJ2-1; 8 bases align to TRBD2. Germline V gene lookup returns CDR1 WNHNN and CDR2 SYGVQD (reference sequence). V lost 5 bases to trimming and J lost 4 bases; unmatched junction nucleotides: 10. The CDR3 spans 16 residues. The CDR3 DNA is TGCGCCAGCAGTCCGGGGGGGGCCTTCCCTTACAATGAGCAGTTCTTC. As protein: CASSPGGAFPYNEQFF.

The gene calls are TRBV10-3 and TRBJ2-3, with 8 bases aligning to TRBD1. The CDR3 loop spans 14 amino acids. Trimming at V came to 6 bases and at J to 2 bases, leaving 4 bases not matched to a gene. Germline CDR1 and CDR2: ENHRY and SYGVKD. DNA of the CDR3: TGTGCCATCAGGGTGGGACAGGACACAGATACGCAGTATTTT. Amino acids: CAIRVGQDTDTQYF.

The J gene is TRBJ1-5, the V gene TRBV19; D gene uncertain. The CDR3 totals 13 residues. The germline V gene encodes CDR1 LNHDA and CDR2 SQIVND (reference sequence). V lost 4 bases and J 4 bases, leaving 8 bases between the germline ends. CDR3 sequence reads: CASSTLGNQPQHF. The CDR3 DNA reads TGTGCCAGTAGTACCTTGGGGAATCAGCCCCAGCATTTT.

In DNA, the CDR3 is TGTGCCAGCAGCTTAGCGGCGTCCGCATCCCCCGCCGATACGCAGTATTTT. Translating gives CASSLAASASPADTQYF. The chain has TRBV7-2 and TRBJ2-3; D is undetermined. Germline CDR1 is SGHTA and CDR2 is FQGNSA. Trimming took 0 bases from V and 6 from J, leaving 19 bases between them. The CDR3 is 17 residues long.

The chain carries TRBV5-6 and TRBJ2-3; D uncertain. In germline, CDR1 is SGHDT, CDR2 YYEEEE. The V gene lost 2 bases and the J gene lost 5 bases, with 15 bases spanning the gap. The CDR3 is 15 residues long. This chain's CDR3 is CASSFYWYGRDTQYF. The CDR3 DNA reads as TGTGCCAGCAGCTTTTACTGGTATGGGCGAGATACGCAGTATTTT.

This rearrangement joins TRBV11-2 to TRBJ2-1; 8 bases align to TRBD2. The CDR3 runs to 15 residues. Germline trimming cut 5 bases from V and 4 bases from J; bases unmatched to any gene: 7. Germline V gene data show CDR1 as SGHAT and CDR2 as FQNNGV. Here the CDR3 reads CASSLFSGEYNEQFF. The CDR3 nucleotides read TGTGCCAGCAGCCTCTTTAGCGGGGAGTACAATGAGCAGTTCTTC. Using reference TRBV11-2 and TRBJ2-1 for the parts outside the CDR3, the full variable domain is EAGVAQSPRYKIIEKRQSVAFWCNPISGHATLYWYQQILGQGPKLLIQFQNNGVVDDSQLPKDRFSAERLKGVDSTLKIQPAKLEDSAVYLCASSLFSGEYNEQFFGPGTRLTVL.

The genes are TRBV9 and TRBJ2-3; D remains unclear. In germline, CDR1 is SGDLS, CDR2 YYNGEE. V lost 0 bases and J lost 2, with 10 bases in between. This CDR3 comprises 15 residues. The DNA for the CDR3 is TGTGCCAGCAGCGTAGACCAGCGCCACACAGATACGCAGTATTTT. This codes for CASSVDQRHTDTQYF.

This chain uses TRBV7-2 with TRBJ1-5; 8 bases line up with TRBD1. This CDR3 has 15 residues. With 5 bases clipped from V and 4 bases from J, the junction kept 7 bases outside the gene matches. From germline, CDR1 is SGHTA and CDR2 FQGNSA. CDR3 sequence: CASSPRTGTNQPQHF. CDR3 nucleotides: TGTGCCAGCAGCCCCCGGACAGGGACAAATCAGCCCCAGCATTTT.

This chain links TRBV28 with TRBJ2-4; possible D gene TRBD2, 5 bases. The CDR3 spans 13 residues. V was clipped by 5 bases and J by 0 bases, with 5 bases between them. Germline V gene sequence: CDR1 MDHEN, CDR2 SYDVKM. CDR3 loop: CASSGLAKNIQYF. CDR3 nucleotide sequence: TGTGCCAGCAGTGGACTAGCCAAAAACATTCAGTACTTC. Based on the CDR3 plus reference TRBV28 and TRBJ2-4, the full variable domain is DVKVTQSSRYLVKRTGEKVFLECVQDMDHENMFWYRQDPGLGLRLIYFSYDVKMKEKGDIPEGYSVSREKKERFSLILESASTNQTSMYLCASSGLAKNIQYFGAGTRLSVL.